A single count supports the clone carrying this T cell receptor beta chain. Germline V gene sequence: CDR1 SGHTA, CDR2 FQGTGA. The CDR3 contains 13 residues. V dropped 0 bases and J dropped 12 bases, with 12 bases sitting between them. This sample is drawn from a study of blood T cell repertoires in COVID-19. Study information: Acute and convalescent COVID-19 specimens originated in the United States, Italy and Spain. From T cells, B-cell-depleted T cells, or PBMCs came the material, which was cDNA or gDNA.

The authors' processing: Scientists estimated how many nucleated cells there were by amplifying reference gene primers. TCRdb's copy holds only in-frame clones and misses some; the assay was immunoSEQ multiplex PCR. V and J calls and clone size are copied from that table; D and trimming were computed from the DNA. The top ten clones hold over 15% of a sample with around 43,000 clones, 80% of them seen once. Sequencing used peripheral blood. The chain joins TRBV7-3 to TRBJ2-1, with D unresolved. The sequence was collected from a man between 65 and 85 years old with acute or convalescent COVID-19. CDR3 nucleotide sequence: TGTGCCAGCAGCTTAACGTTACGAGGTTGGCAGTTCTTC. Translating gives CASSLTLRGWQFF.